The 31 T cell receptor beta chains listed next were all sequenced from one sample in a study of OX40 agonist ivuxolimab in advanced cancers. Produced via immunoSEQ multiplex PCR; TCRdb's table is partial and in-frame only. This table holds 50,000 to 65,000 clones, about nine tenths found once. The source was CD4+ or CD8+ T cells sorted from blood, collected in a trial of the OX40 agonist ivuxolimab. The receptors derive from an adult with an advanced solid tumor such as melanoma, head and neck, liver or kidney cancer.

The V call is TRBV11-2, the J call TRBJ2-7; 7 bases are shared with TRBD1. The CDR3 runs to 15 residues. Germline CDR1 SGHAT, CDR2 FQNNGV. J gave up 0 bases and V 5 bases, and 7 bases lay outside the gene matches. CDR3 coding DNA: TGTGCCAGCAGCCCAATGGGACAGTACTCCTACGAGCAGTACTTC. Its protein is CASSPMGQYSYEQYF.

The CDR3 nucleotides read TGTGCCAGCAGTAAGGACTTCGGGGATTACGAGCAGTACTTC. Encoded protein: CASSKDFGDYEQYF. The rearrangement joins TRBV27 to TRBJ2-7; D is possibly TRBD2 (5 bases). The CDR3 sequence is 14 residues long. The ends were cut back, 5 bases at V and 4 bases at J, with 15 bases in the middle. Germline assignment: CDR1 MNHEY and CDR2 SMNVEV (reference sequence).

This clone was counted between two and nine times. The chain joins TRBV2 to TRBJ1-2; D not certain. Trimming pared 3 bases from V and 5 bases from J, leaving 13 bases between. This CDR3 is built from 14 residues. Germline assignment: CDR1 SNHLY and CDR2 FYNNEI. CDR3 loop: CASSDMGSWYGYTF. CDR3 bases: TGTGCCAGCAGTGATATGGGGAGTTGGTATGGCTACACCTTC.

The chain carries TRBV28 and TRBJ1-6; D call uncertain. V shed 7 bases and J shed 9 bases, with 19 bases lying between them. Germline CDR1 is MDHEN and CDR2 is SYDVKM. The CDR3 is 15 amino acids. The CDR3 bases are TGTGCCAGCACCTCGACTCTTAAAAACCCTTCACCCCTCCACTTT. Amino acids: CASTSTLKNPSPLHF.

This clone has a single count. The chain carries TRBV7-3 and TRBJ2-1; 11 bases agree with TRBD2. V dropped 5 bases and J dropped 8; count of bases not matched to a gene: 11. Germline-derived CDR1 and CDR2 are SGHTA and FQGTGA. This CDR3 region has 16 residues. CDR3 coding DNA: TGTGCCAGCAGCCCCCGACTAGCGGGAACGTCGGATGAGCAGTTCTTC. This sequence encodes CASSPRLAGTSDEQFF. The full variable domain, with the rest looked up from reference TRBV7-3 and TRBJ2-1, is GAGVSQTPSNKVTEKGKYVELRCDPISGHTALYWYRQSLGQGPEFLIYFQGTGAADDSGLPNDRFFAVRPEGSVSTLKIQRTERGDSAVYLCASSPRLAGTSDEQFFGPGTRLTVL.

This chain links TRBV7-2 with TRBJ1-6; TRBD1 is a possible D gene (5 bases). The germline V gene has CDR1 SGHTA and CDR2 FQGNSA. CDR3 length: 16 residues. Trimming took off 5 bases at V and 10 bases at J, with 21 bases between the two ends. CDR3 protein: CASSPQEGRAGSPLHF. The CDR3 bases are TGTGCCAGCAGCCCACAAGAGGGGAGGGCGGGCTCACCCCTCCACTTT.

The chain joins TRBV7-8 to TRBJ2-7; 13 bases are a match to TRBD2. The CDR3 runs 16 residues. Losses at the gene ends were 5 bases for V and 5 bases for J; bases not matched to a gene: 9. Germline values: CDR1 SGHVS, CDR2 FQNEAQ. In DNA form, the CDR3 reads TGTGCCAGCAGCCCGTACTCCGGGACTAGCGGGAACGAGCAGTACTTC. Residues: CASSPYSGTSGNEQYF.

The rearrangement joins TRBV5-4 to TRBJ2-7, with D perhaps TRBD2 (6 bases). From germline, CDR1 is SGHNT and CDR2 YYREEE (reference sequence). V lost 1 base and J 7 bases, leaving 12 bases between the germline ends. The length of the CDR3 is 13 residues. This CDR3 is CASSLNVAGEQYF. Written as DNA, the CDR3 is TGTGCCAGCAGCTTGAACGTGGCGGGGGAGCAGTACTTC.

The chain joins TRBV29-1 to TRBJ1-4; D is uncertain. Germline CDR1 reads SQVTM; CDR2 reads ANQGSEA. This CDR3 contains 13 residues. V shed 4 bases and J shed 0 bases, with 6 bases lying between them. The DNA of the CDR3 is TGCAGCGTTGGGGTTGCAACTAATGAAAAACTGTTTTTT. It translates to CSVGVATNEKLFF. Full variable domain (remainder filled in from reference TRBV29-1 and TRBJ1-4): SAVISQKPSRDICQRGTSLTIQCQVDSQVTMMFWYRQQPGQSLTLIATANQGSEATYESGFVIDKFPISRPNLTFSTLTVSNMSPEDSSIYLCSVGVATNEKLFFGSGTQLSVL.

This chain uses TRBV6-4 with TRBJ2-7; tentative D call: TRBD1 (6 bases). The CDR3 loop spans 12 amino acids. Deletions cut 9 bases from V and 2 bases from J, with 11 bases between. In germline, CDR1 is MRHNA, CDR2 SNTAGT. The CDR3 is CARFTGTYEQYF. In DNA form, the CDR3 reads TGTGCCAGGTTTACAGGGACCTACGAGCAGTACTTC.

The gene calls are TRBV5-4 and TRBJ2-2; D is unclear. The CDR3 contains 15 residues. Per the germline V gene, CDR1 is SGHNT and CDR2 is YYREEE (reference sequence). Trimming left V 1 base short and J 2 bases short, with 9 bases between. CDR3 residues: CASSLPRVNTGELFF. The CDR3 DNA sequence: TGTGCCAGCAGCTTGCCACGGGTCAACACCGGGGAGCTGTTTTTT.

This clone was recorded a few times. The rearrangement uses TRBV7-5 and TRBJ2-2. TRBV7-5 has pseudogene status. The CDR3 is 15 residues long. CDR3 nucleotide sequence: TGTGCCAGAAGCTATCCGACTACAGGCACCGGGGAGCTGTTTTTT. Amino acid sequence: CARSYPTTGTGELFF.

This rearrangement joins TRBV5-1 to TRBJ2-1, with D uncertain. V was trimmed by 0 bases and J by 9 bases, leaving 4 bases between them. CDR1 is SGHRS and CDR2 is YFSETQ in the germline V gene. This CDR3 comprises 11 residues. CDR3 protein: CASSLVSEQFF. CDR3 nucleotide sequence: TGCGCCAGCAGCTTGGTTTCTGAGCAGTTCTTC.

The table lists this clone with a count of one. This sequence joins TRBV5-5 and TRBJ1-2; 7 bases line up with TRBD1. In germline, CDR1 is SGHKS, CDR2 YYEKEE (reference sequence). Trimming cost V 4 bases and J 4 bases; bases outside gene matches: 10. The CDR3 sequence is 15 residues long. The CDR3 DNA reads as TGTGCCAGCAGCCCAACAGGGGTCCCCTCCTATGGCTACACCTTC. Its protein product is CASSPTGVPSYGYTF. The full variable domain, rest sourced from reference TRBV5-5 and TRBJ1-2, is DAGVTQSPTHLIKTRGQQVTLRCSPISGHKSVSWYQQVLGQGPQFIFQYYEKEERGRGNFPDRFSARQFPNYSSELNVNALLLGDSALYLCASSPTGVPSYGYTFGSGTRLTVV.

The genes are TRBV9 and TRBJ2-7, with D perhaps TRBD2 (5 bases). The V end was cut by 1 base, the J end by 7 bases, with 15 bases between. This CDR3 contains 14 residues. Germline V gene lookup returns CDR1 SGDLS and CDR2 YYNGEE. The CDR3 nucleotides are TGTGCCAGCAGCGTAACGGGCGGGTACGGTGAGCAGTACTTC. Protein product: CASSVTGGYGEQYF.

The sample holds one count of this clone. V gene TRBV7-2 combines with J gene TRBJ1-2, with D perhaps TRBD1 (6 bases). This CDR3 is built from 14 residues. Trimming took 6 bases from V and 6 from J, leaving 17 bases between them. Germline values: CDR1 SGHTA, CDR2 FQGNSA. The DNA of the CDR3 is TGTGCCAGCAGAATACAGCGGGACACCCATGGCTACACCTTC. Translated, it gives CASRIQRDTHGYTF.

This chain uses TRBV9 with TRBJ2-3, with D uncertain. V shed 3 bases and J shed 0 bases, with 11 bases lying between them. Germline CDR1 SGDLS, CDR2 YYNGEE. There are 15 residues in the CDR3. The CDR3: CASSGSNPSTDTQYF. In nucleotides, the CDR3 is TGTGCCAGCAGCGGTAGTAACCCTAGCACAGATACGCAGTATTTT.

The V gene is TRBV6-6, the J gene TRBJ2-3; no firm D call. Trimming left V 0 bases short and J 2 bases short, with 6 bases between. The length of the CDR3 is 14 residues. CDR1 is MNHNY, CDR2 SVGAGI, per germline (reference sequence). As DNA, the CDR3 is TGTGCCAGCAGTTACTCCTTATACACAGATACGCAGTATTTT. It encodes CASSYSLYTDTQYF.

The chain links TRBV4-1 to TRBJ1-3; possible D gene TRBD1, 6 bases. The CDR3 length is 15 residues. Trimming cost V 1 base and J 7 bases, with 14 bases left between them. CDR1 is MGHRA, CDR2 YSYEKL, per germline. The CDR3 loop is CASSQAWTAENTIYF. CDR3 nucleotides: TGCGCCAGCAGCCAAGCGTGGACAGCCGAGAACACCATATATTTT.

The V call is TRBV7-2, the J call TRBJ2-1; the D is unclear. The CDR3 consists of 19 residues. V lost 0 bases and J lost 2, with 20 bases in between. Germline assignment: CDR1 SGHTA and CDR2 FQGNSA. This CDR3 is CASSLALTSARGTYNEQFF. The CDR3, as DNA: TGTGCCAGCAGCTTAGCGCTAACCTCAGCCCGCGGTACCTACAATGAGCAGTTCTTC.

The chain is built from TRBV13 and TRBJ2-7; D ambiguous. The CDR3 has 14 amino acids. V was pared by 7 bases and J by 3 bases, with 16 bases between. In germline, CDR1 is PRHDT, CDR2 FYEKMQ (reference sequence). The CDR3 sequence is CASTNSLVVYEQYF. CDR3 in DNA: TGTGCCAGCACCAACTCCCTAGTCGTCTACGAGCAGTACTTC.

The chain uses TRBV7-2 and TRBJ2-5, with D perhaps TRBD1 or TRBD2 (5 bases each). Trimming took 1 base from V and 1 from J, leaving 7 bases between them. Germline V lookup: CDR1 SGHTA, CDR2 FQGNSA. This CDR3 region has 14 residues. Written as DNA, the CDR3 is TGTGCCAGCAGCTTAGTAGGGACCCAAGAGACCCAGTACTTC. It specifies CASSLVGTQETQYF.

The chain has TRBV30 and TRBJ1-1; 7 positions match TRBD1. CDR3 length equals 14 residues. Germline V gene sequence: CDR1 GTSNPN, CDR2 SVGIG (reference sequence). Losses at the gene ends were 5 bases for V and 7 bases for J; bases not matched to a gene: 13. CDR3 sequence (DNA): TGTGCCTGGTTATCACCCGACAGGGATAATGAAGCTTTCTTT. It is translated as CAWLSPDRDNEAFF.

This clone was recorded once. The CDR3 reads CASSLGTSASYNEQFF. The CDR3 DNA reads as TGTGCCAGCAGCCTCGGGACTAGCGCTTCCTACAATGAGCAGTTCTTC. The rearrangement joins TRBV5-4 to TRBJ2-1; 10 nucleotides match TRBD2. V lost 4 bases to trimming and J lost 1 base; unmatched junction nucleotides: 5. Germline CDR1 is SGHNT and CDR2 is YYREEE (reference sequence). The CDR3 runs to 16 residues.

This clone was seen more than once but under ten times. The chain recombines TRBV7-8 with TRBJ2-5; tentatively, D is TRBD2 (6 bases). This CDR3 is built from 13 residues. CDR1 and CDR2 from the germline V gene are SGHVS and FQNEAQ. V shed 3 bases and J shed 4 bases, with 9 bases lying between them. CDR3 loop: CASSFTGAETQYF. DNA of the CDR3: TGTGCCAGCAGCTTTACGGGAGCAGAGACCCAGTACTTC.

The chain combines TRBV7-8 with TRBJ2-1; tentatively, D is TRBD1 (5 bases). The CDR3 is 13 amino acids. Per the germline V gene, CDR1 is SGHVS and CDR2 is FQNEAQ. Deletions cut 4 bases from V and 5 bases from J, with 9 bases between. CDR3 in amino acids: CASSSRQNNEQFF. The CDR3 DNA reads as TGTGCCAGCAGCTCTCGACAGAACAATGAGCAGTTCTTC.

V usage is TRBV5-1 and J usage is TRBJ2-6; D is unresolved. Germline CDR1 SGHRS, CDR2 YFSETQ. V lost 0 bases to trimming and J lost 1 base, with 5 bases between them. This CDR3 has 15 residues. The CDR3 loop reads CASSLAPSGANVLTF. The CDR3 DNA reads TGCGCCAGCAGCTTGGCCCCGTCTGGGGCCAACGTCCTGACTTTC.

The rearrangement joins TRBV5-1 to TRBJ2-1; TRBD1 agrees at 8 bases. Trimming took 4 bases from V and 1 from J; bases not matched to a gene: 4. Germline-derived CDR1 and CDR2 are SGHRS and YFSETQ. The CDR3 has 15 amino acids. The CDR3 region has the DNA TGCGCCAGCAGCGGGCAGGGGGCTTCCTACAATGAGCAGTTCTTC. It specifies CASSGQGASYNEQFF. The complete variable domain, with remaining parts taken from reference TRBV5-1 and TRBJ2-1, reads KAGVTQTPRYLIKTRGQQVTLSCSPISGHRSVSWYQQTPGQGLQFLFEYFSETQRNKGNFPGRFSGRQFSNSRSEMNVSTLELGDSALYLCASSGQGASYNEQFFGPGTRLTVL.

DNA for the CDR3: TGTGCCAGCAGCAAGGGACTAGTGTTCGTCGAGCAGTACTTC. Amino acid sequence: CASSKGLVFVEQYF. The V gene is TRBV7-2, the J gene TRBJ2-7, with 8 nucleotides matching TRBD2. The V and J ends lost 5 bases and 6 bases, in that order; junction bases with no gene match: 9. CDR3 length equals 14 residues. Germline V gene lookup returns CDR1 SGHTA and CDR2 FQGNSA.

The chain employs TRBV11-3 and TRBJ2-1, with TRBD1 matching 7 bases. The germline V gene encodes CDR1 SGHNT and CDR2 YENEEA. This CDR3 contains 16 residues. V lost 2 bases and J lost 2; bases outside the gene matches: 6. The CDR3 here is CASSLRTGVAYNEQFF. The CDR3 DNA is TGTGCCAGCAGCTTACGAACAGGGGTGGCCTACAATGAGCAGTTCTTC.

The J gene is TRBJ2-2, the V gene TRBV28; unclear D gene. Deletions cut 8 bases from V and 2 bases from J, with 6 bases between. Per germline, CDR1 MDHEN and CDR2 SYDVKM. The CDR3 spans 12 residues. The CDR3 DNA follows: TGTGCCAGCTACACCAACACCGGGGAGCTGTTTTTT. Its translation is CASYTNTGELFF.